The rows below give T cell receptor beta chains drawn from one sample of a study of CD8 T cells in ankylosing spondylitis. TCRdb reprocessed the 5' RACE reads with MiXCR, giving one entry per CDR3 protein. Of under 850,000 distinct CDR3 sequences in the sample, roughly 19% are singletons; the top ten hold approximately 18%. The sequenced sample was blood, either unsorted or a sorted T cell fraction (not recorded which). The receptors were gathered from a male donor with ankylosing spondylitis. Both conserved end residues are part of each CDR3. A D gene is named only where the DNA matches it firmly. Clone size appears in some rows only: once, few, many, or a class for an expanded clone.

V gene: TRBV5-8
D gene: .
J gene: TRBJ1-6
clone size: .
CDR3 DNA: TGTGCCAGCAGCTTGGGTTATCAGAATTCACCCCTCCACTTT
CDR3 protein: CASSLGYQNSPLHF

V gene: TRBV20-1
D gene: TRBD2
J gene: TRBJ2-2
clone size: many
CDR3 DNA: TGCAGTGCTATTCTAGCGGGAGGGCAGAACACCGGGGAGCTGTTTTTT
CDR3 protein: CSAILAGGQNTGELFF

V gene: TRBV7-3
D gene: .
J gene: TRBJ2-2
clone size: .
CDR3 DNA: TGTGCCAGCAGCGACATGGGGGATAACACCGGGGAGCTGTTTTTT
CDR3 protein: CASSDMGDNTGELFF

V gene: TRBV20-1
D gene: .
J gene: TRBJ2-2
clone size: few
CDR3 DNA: TGCAGTGCTAGTGCGCAGAGCGACACCGGGGAGCTGTTTTTT
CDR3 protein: CSASAQSDTGELFF

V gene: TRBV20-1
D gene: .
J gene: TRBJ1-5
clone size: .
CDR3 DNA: TGCAGTGCTAGGGCGGGGGGAAGCGGCAATCAGCCCCAGCATTTT
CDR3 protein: CSARAGGSGNQPQHF

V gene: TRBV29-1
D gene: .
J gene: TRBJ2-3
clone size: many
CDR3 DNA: TGCAGCGCACTCGGACTTCAAGGTGGAAGAGGCACAGATACGCAGTATTTT
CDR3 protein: CSALGLQGGRGTDTQYF

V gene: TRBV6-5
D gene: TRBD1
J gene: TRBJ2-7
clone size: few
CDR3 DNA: TGTGCCAGCAGTTACTACGGACAGGGGGCGTACGAGCAGTACTTC
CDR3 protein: CASSYYGQGAYEQYF

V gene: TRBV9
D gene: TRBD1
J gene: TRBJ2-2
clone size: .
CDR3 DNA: TGTGCCAGCAGCGGCGGGACAGGGGGCCCCGGGGAGCTGTTTTTT
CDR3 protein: CASSGGTGGPGELFF

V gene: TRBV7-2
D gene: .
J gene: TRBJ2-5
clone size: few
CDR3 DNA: TGTGCCAGCAGCTTAGTTCTCCAAGGGGAGACCCAGTACTTC
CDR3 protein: CASSLVLQGETQYF

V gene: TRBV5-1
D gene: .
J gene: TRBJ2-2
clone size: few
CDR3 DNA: TGCGCCAGCAGCTTACAGGGACTCACCGGGGAGCTGTTTTTT
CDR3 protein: CASSLQGLTGELFF

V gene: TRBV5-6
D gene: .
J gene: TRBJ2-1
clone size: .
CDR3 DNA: TGTGCCAGCAGCTTGGTTGGGCTAGAGAATGAGCAGTTCTTC
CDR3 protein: CASSLVGLENEQFF

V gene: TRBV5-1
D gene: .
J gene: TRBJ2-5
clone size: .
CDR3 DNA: TGCGCCAGCAGCTTGGGAGTTGCGGGAACAGAGACCCAGTACTTC
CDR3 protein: CASSLGVAGTETQYF

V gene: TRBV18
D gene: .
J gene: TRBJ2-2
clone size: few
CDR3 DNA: TGTGCCAGCTCACTCCATTCGGGAGCGAACACCGGGGAGCTGTTTTTT
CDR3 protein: CASSLHSGANTGELFF

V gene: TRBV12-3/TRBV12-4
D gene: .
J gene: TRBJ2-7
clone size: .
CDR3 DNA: TGTGCCAGCAGTCCACCGTACTACGAGCAGTACTTC
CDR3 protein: CASSPPYYEQYF

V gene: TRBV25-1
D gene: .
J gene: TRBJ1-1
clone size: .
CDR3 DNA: TGTGCCAGCAGTATGATTGCGGGGGCTGAAGCTTTCTTT
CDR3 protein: CASSMIAGAEAFF

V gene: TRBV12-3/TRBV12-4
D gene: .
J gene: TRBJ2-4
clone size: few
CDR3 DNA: TGTGCCAGCAGTTTAGGGCCCCAGAAAAACATTCAGTACTTC
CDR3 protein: CASSLGPQKNIQYF

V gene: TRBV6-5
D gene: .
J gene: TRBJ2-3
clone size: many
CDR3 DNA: TGTGCCAGCAGTTACCACGGGCCGGGCACAGATACGCAGTATTTT
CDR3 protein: CASSYHGPGTDTQYF

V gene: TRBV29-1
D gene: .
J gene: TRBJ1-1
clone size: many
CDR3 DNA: TGCAGCGTGAAGACGGACTCTTGGACTGAAGCTTTCTTT
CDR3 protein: CSVKTDSWTEAFF

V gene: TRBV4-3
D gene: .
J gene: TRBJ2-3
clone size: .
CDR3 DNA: TGCGCCAGCAGCCAAGATCCTAACACAGATACGCAGTATTTT
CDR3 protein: CASSQDPNTDTQYF

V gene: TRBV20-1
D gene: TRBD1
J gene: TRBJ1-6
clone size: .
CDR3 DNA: TGCAGTGCTAGAGAGGACAGGGGGAGGGATTCACCCCTCCACTTT
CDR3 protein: CSAREDRGRDSPLHF

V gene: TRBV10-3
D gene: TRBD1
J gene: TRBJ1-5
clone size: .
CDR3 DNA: TGTGCCATCAGTGACAGGGGGGTGGATCAGCCCCAGCATTTT
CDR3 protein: CAISDRGVDQPQHF

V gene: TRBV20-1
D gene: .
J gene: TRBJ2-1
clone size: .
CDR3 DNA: TGCAGTGCTAGAGGGGAGGGGGGCCCAAACAATGAGCAGTTCTTC
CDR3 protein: CSARGEGGPNNEQFF

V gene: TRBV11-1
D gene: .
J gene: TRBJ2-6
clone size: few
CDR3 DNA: TGTGCCAGCAGCTTACTGGGCTCTACTGGGGCCAACGTCCTGACTTTC
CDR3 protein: CASSLLGSTGANVLTF

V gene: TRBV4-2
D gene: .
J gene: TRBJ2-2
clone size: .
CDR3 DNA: TGTGCCAGCAGCCAAGATGTCTCCACCGGGGAGCTGTTTTTT
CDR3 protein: CASSQDVSTGELFF

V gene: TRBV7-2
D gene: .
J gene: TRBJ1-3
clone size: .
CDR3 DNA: TGTGCCAGCAGCCCGGGACAATCAGGCGCTGGAAACACCATATATTTT
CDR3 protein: CASSPGQSGAGNTIYF

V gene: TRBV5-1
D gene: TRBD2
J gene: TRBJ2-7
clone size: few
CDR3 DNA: TGCGCCAGCAGCTTGGGACTAGCCAAGCCCTACGAGCAGTACTTC
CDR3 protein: CASSLGLAKPYEQYF

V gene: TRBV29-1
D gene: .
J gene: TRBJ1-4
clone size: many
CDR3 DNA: TGCAGCGTTCGGATTGAAAAACTGTTTTTT
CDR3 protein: CSVRIEKLFF

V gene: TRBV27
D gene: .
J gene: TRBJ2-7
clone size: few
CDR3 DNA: TGTGCCACCGGAGGGGGGAACGAGCAGTACTTC
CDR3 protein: CATGGGNEQYF

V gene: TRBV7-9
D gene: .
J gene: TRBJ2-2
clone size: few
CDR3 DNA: TGTGCCAGCACCTATAGGCTCGGCAGCACCGGGGAGCTGTTTTTT
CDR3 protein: CASTYRLGSTGELFF

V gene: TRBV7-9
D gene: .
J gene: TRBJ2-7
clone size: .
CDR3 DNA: TGTGCCAGCAGCCCCGACTCAGGAAATAAAAACGAGCAGTACTTC
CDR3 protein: CASSPDSGNKNEQYF

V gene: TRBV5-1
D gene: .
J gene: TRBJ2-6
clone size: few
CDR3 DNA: TGCGCCAGCAGCTCGGGGACGAGCTCTGGGGCCAACGTCCTGACTTTC
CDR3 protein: CASSSGTSSGANVLTF

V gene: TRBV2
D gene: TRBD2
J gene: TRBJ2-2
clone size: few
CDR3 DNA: TGTGCCAGCAGTGGGACTAGCGCTAACACCGGGGAGCTGTTTTTT
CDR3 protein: CASSGTSANTGELFF

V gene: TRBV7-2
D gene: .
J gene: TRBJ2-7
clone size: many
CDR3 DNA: TGTGCCAGCAGCTTAGGGGGGAGGTCTAGCCTATCCTACGAGCAGTACTTC
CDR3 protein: CASSLGGRSSLSYEQYF

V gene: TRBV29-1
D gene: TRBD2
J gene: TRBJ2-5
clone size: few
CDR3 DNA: TGCAGCGTCCCCGGGACTAGTTTGGAGACCCAGTACTTC
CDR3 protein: CSVPGTSLETQYF

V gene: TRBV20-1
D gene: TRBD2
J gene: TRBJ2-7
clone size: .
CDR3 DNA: TGCAGTGCTAGGACTAGCGTAACCTACGAGCAGTACTTC
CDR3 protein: CSARTSVTYEQYF

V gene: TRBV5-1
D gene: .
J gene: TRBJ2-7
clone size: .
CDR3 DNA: TGCGCCAGCAGCCCCGATATCTCCGACGAGCAGTACTTC
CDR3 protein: CASSPDISDEQYF

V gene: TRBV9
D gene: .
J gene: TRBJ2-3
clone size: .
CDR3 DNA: TGTGCCAGCAGCGTAGGGGGAAATACGCAGTATTTT
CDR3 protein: CASSVGGNTQYF